Following are 28 T cell receptor beta chains from one sample sequenced in a study of blood T cell repertoires in COVID-19. Clones were read by immunoSEQ multiplex PCR, and TCRdb kept only the in-frame ones, dropping some. The sample carries 99,000 or so clones, about three quarters recorded once. The specimen sequenced was peripheral blood. These receptors were collected from a woman between 70 and 85 years old with acute or convalescent COVID-19.

The chain joins TRBV5-1 to TRBJ2-7, with D possibly matching TRBD1 (6 bases). V was clipped by 1 base and J by 2 bases, with 10 bases between them. The CDR3 loop spans 14 amino acids. Germline V gene lookup returns CDR1 SGHRS and CDR2 YFSETQ. The CDR3 reads CASSLSTGTYEQYF. The CDR3 DNA reads TGCGCCAGCAGCTTGTCAACAGGGACCTACGAGCAGTACTTC.

The rearrangement links TRBV19 to TRBJ2-3, with D tentatively TRBD1 (6 bases). V was trimmed by 5 bases and J by 3 bases, leaving 18 bases between them. Germline V lookup: CDR1 LNHDA, CDR2 SQIVND (reference sequence). CDR3 length: 16 amino acids. The CDR3 here is CASSVLTGTRTDTQYF. The CDR3 DNA reads as TGTGCCAGTAGTGTTCTAACCGGGACAAGAACAGATACGCAGTATTTT.

This chain uses TRBV5-8 with TRBJ1-1, with D possibly matching TRBD1 (5 bases). With 7 bases removed from V and 5 bases from J, the gap between germline ends came to 12 bases. The CDR3 is 12 amino acids. Germline-derived CDR1 and CDR2 are SGHTS and YDEGEE. In DNA form, the CDR3 reads TGTGCCAGCGGGCTCCGGGGGACTGAAGCTTTCTTT. Its protein product is CASGLRGTEAFF.

V is TRBV19 and J is TRBJ1-5, with 7 bases that match TRBD1. Germline values: CDR1 LNHDA, CDR2 SQIVND (reference sequence). J gave up 5 bases and V 7 bases, and 5 bases lay outside the gene matches. The CDR3 is made up of 13 amino acids. The chain's CDR3 is CASTGTAHQPQHF. DNA for the CDR3: TGTGCCAGTACCGGGACAGCGCATCAGCCCCAGCATTTT.

V usage is TRBV9 and J usage is TRBJ2-3, with 10 bases fitting TRBD2. This CDR3 spans 16 amino acids. Looked up from germline, CDR1 is SGDLS and CDR2 is YYNGEE. V trimming: 0 bases; J trimming: 2 bases; junction bases outside the gene matches: 3. DNA of the CDR3: TGTGCCAGCAGCGTAGGAACTAGCGGGGACACAGATACGCAGTATTTT. Encoded protein: CASSVGTSGDTDTQYF. The complete variable domain, with remaining parts taken from reference TRBV9 and TRBJ2-3, reads DSGVTQTPKHLITATGQRVTLRCSPRSGDLSVYWYQQSLDQGLQFLIQYYNGEERAKGNILERFSAQQFPDLHSELNLSSLELGDSALYFCASSVGTSGDTDTQYFGPGTRLTVL.

J is TRBJ1-2 and V is TRBV12-3 or TRBV12-4; perhaps TRBD1 as D (6 bases). With 5 bases removed from V and 4 bases from J, the gap between germline ends came to 11 bases. This CDR3 is built from 13 residues. For the CDR3, the DNA is TGTGCCAGCAGTCTAGACAGGATCTATGGCTACACCTTC. Its protein product is CASSLDRIYGYTF.

The chain links TRBV3-1 (or the pseudogene TRBV3-2) to TRBJ1-2, with unresolved D. CDR3 length: 13 residues. CDR1 is LGHDT and CDR2 is YNNKEL in the germline V gene (reference sequence). V was pared by 3 bases and J by 7 bases, with 12 bases between. CDR3 nucleotides: TGTGCCAGCAGCCATGTCATCATTCCTGGCTACACCTTC. Translating gives CASSHVIIPGYTF.

This clone was seen ten or more times. The chain uses TRBV11-2 and TRBJ2-7; 10 bases agree with TRBD2. With 1 base clipped from V and 5 bases from J, the junction kept 5 bases outside the gene matches. Germline CDR1 is SGHAT and CDR2 is FQNNGV. This CDR3 has 15 amino acids. The CDR3 nucleotides read TGTGCCAGCAGCTTAGGAGGGACTAGCGCCGACGAGCAGTACTTC. It encodes CASSLGGTSADEQYF.

The gene calls are TRBV3-1 (or the pseudogene TRBV3-2) and TRBJ2-7; 7 bases map to TRBD2. The J segment lost 2 bases and the V segment lost 2 bases, leaving 12 bases of the junction unmatched. This CDR3 is built from 17 residues. Germline lookup yields CDR1 LGHDT and CDR2 YNNKEL (reference sequence). The CDR3 DNA reads TGTGCCAGCAGCCAATGGTCGGGTCTAGCGGATCCCTACGAGCAGTACTTC. This encodes CASSQWSGLADPYEQYF.

This chain connects TRBV19 to TRBJ2-1; TRBD1 matches at 10 bases. Trimming at V came to 5 bases and at J to 4 bases, leaving 17 bases not matched to a gene. This CDR3 contains 19 residues. Germline loops: CDR1 LNHDA, CDR2 SQIVND (reference sequence). In DNA, the CDR3 is TGTGCCAGTAGTCCAGGAGGCCTCGGGACAGGGGTCGCATACAATGAGCAGTTCTTC. This codes for CASSPGGLGTGVAYNEQFF.

This chain connects TRBV11-2 to TRBJ1-5; D is unclear. CDR3 size: 15 residues. V dropped 0 bases and J dropped 5 bases, with 11 bases sitting between them. Germline V gives CDR1 SGHAT, CDR2 FQNNGV. The CDR3 reads CASSLDGGQDQPQHF. The DNA for the CDR3 is TGTGCCAGCAGCTTAGATGGAGGGCAGGATCAGCCCCAGCATTTT.

The genes are TRBV6-5 and TRBJ2-1; weak D call: TRBD1 (6 bases). Germline V gives CDR1 MNHEY, CDR2 SVGAGI. The CDR3 covers 16 residues. V gave up 2 bases and J gave up 9 bases, with 20 bases separating them. In nucleotides, the CDR3 is TGTGCCAGCAGTTACGGTTGGGGGCCTCTGGGTTCTGAGCAGTTCTTC. Translation gives CASSYGWGPLGSEQFF.

V usage is TRBV3-1 (or the pseudogene TRBV3-2) and J usage is TRBJ2-1, with 12 bases identical to TRBD2. Germline CDR1 LGHDT, CDR2 YNNKEL (reference sequence). After removal of 5 bases from V and 6 bases from J, the junction contained 5 bases not matched to a gene. CDR3 length equals 15 residues. The CDR3 DNA reads TGTGCCAGCAGCTTACTAGCGGGGGGTGCCAATGAGCAGTTCTTC. This gives the protein CASSLLAGGANEQFF.

The rearrangement links TRBV27 to TRBJ1-2; D uncertain. This CDR3 is built from 14 residues. From germline, CDR1 is MNHEY and CDR2 SMNVEV (reference sequence). V was clipped by 0 bases and J by 6 bases, with 11 bases between them. The CDR3 DNA reads TGTGCCAGCAGTTTATCGGCCGCCCTTGATGGCTACACCTTC. Translated: CASSLSAALDGYTF.

This clone appeared a single time. CDR3 in amino acids: CASSLLGQGGETQYF. CDR3 nucleotides: TGTGCCAGCAGCTTATTGGGACAGGGTGGAGAGACCCAGTACTTC. This chain joins TRBV7-2 and TRBJ2-5; 9 bases match TRBD1. This CDR3 spans 15 amino acids. Trimming removed 2 bases from V and 4 bases from J; junction bases left unmatched: 5. The V gene's germline CDR1 is SGHTA and CDR2 FQGNSA.

The chain uses TRBV9 and TRBJ2-6, with TRBD2 as a possible D gene (5 bases). Germline values: CDR1 SGDLS, CDR2 YYNGEE. The CDR3 spans 17 residues. The V and J ends lost 4 bases and 4 bases respectively, with 18 bases between them. The CDR3 DNA reads TGTGCCAGCAGCAAAACATACCAGAGGGCCGGGGCCAACGTCCTGACTTTC. This translates into CASSKTYQRAGANVLTF. The entire variable domain, with the rest obtained from reference TRBV9 and TRBJ2-6, is as follows: DSGVTQTPKHLITATGQRVTLRCSPRSGDLSVYWYQQSLDQGLQFLIQYYNGEERAKGNILERFSAQQFPDLHSELNLSSLELGDSALYFCASSKTYQRAGANVLTFGAGSRLTVL.

Remarks on this clone: Other DNA sequences in the sample encode the same CDR3. The rearrangement uses TRBV5-1 and TRBJ1-5, with 11 bases aligning to TRBD1. Germline CDR1 SGHRS, CDR2 YFSETQ. The CDR3 is 16 amino acids. The V and J ends lost 3 bases and 4 bases, in that order; junction bases with no gene match: 6. CDR3 residues: CASSSGTGGLNQPQHF. The CDR3 DNA follows: TGCGCCAGCAGCTCGGGGACAGGGGGTTTGAATCAGCCCCAGCATTTT.

V gene TRBV6-5 combines with J gene TRBJ1-1; maybe TRBD1 (5 bases). CDR3 length: 13 amino acids. The V and J ends lost 5 bases and 4 bases respectively, with 11 bases between them. CDR1 MNHEY and CDR2 SVGAGI come from the germline V gene. The CDR3 DNA follows: TGTGCCAGCAGTCTCCTGGGGGGCACTGAAGCTTTCTTT. As protein: CASSLLGGTEAFF.

The rearrangement links TRBV6-5 to TRBJ1-2; weak D call: TRBD1 (6 bases). This CDR3 contains 15 residues. V was pared by 7 bases and J by 7 bases, with 22 bases between. Germline V gives CDR1 MNHEY, CDR2 SVGAGI. CDR3 sequence: CASTPRGGPSAGYTF. In DNA form, the CDR3 reads TGTGCCAGCACCCCCCGGGGGGGCCCGTCAGCTGGCTACACCTTC.

This clone was recorded only once. The chain couples TRBV6-5 to TRBJ1-3; D ambiguous. The CDR3 has 16 amino acids. Germline V gene sequence: CDR1 MNHEY, CDR2 SVGAGI. V shed 2 bases and J shed 2 bases, with 13 bases lying between them. CDR3 sequence (DNA): TGTGCCAGCAGTTACGGTTACCCCAGGCCTGGAAACACCATATATTTT. Translating gives CASSYGYPRPGNTIYF.

The chain carries TRBV6-5 and TRBJ2-7, with D possibly being TRBD1 (5 bases). The CDR3 covers 15 residues. V gave up 4 bases and J gave up 4 bases, with 17 bases separating them. Per germline, CDR1 MNHEY and CDR2 SVGAGI. CDR3 nucleotide sequence: TGTGCCAGCAGTTCGGCAGGGCTGGGTACGTACGAGCAGTACTTC. Translating it yields CASSSAGLGTYEQYF.

V gene TRBV6-2 or TRBV6-3 combines with J gene TRBJ1-1; D possibly corresponds to TRBD1 (5 bases). Germline lookup yields CDR1 MNHEY and CDR2 SVGEGT. CDR3 length equals 13 residues. Deletions cut 2 bases from V and 2 bases from J, with 6 bases between. Here the CDR3 reads CASSYRGNTEAFF. The CDR3 coding sequence is TGTGCCAGCAGTTACAGGGGTAACACTGAAGCTTTCTTT.

The CDR3 region is CASSPRGMITQETQYF. DNA of the CDR3: TGTGCCAGCAGTCCCCGGGGGATGATCACCCAAGAGACCCAGTACTTC. The chain uses TRBV2 and TRBJ2-5, with D possibly being TRBD2 (6 bases). The germline V gene has CDR1 SNHLY and CDR2 FYNNEI. V dropped 5 bases and J dropped 1 base, with 17 bases sitting between them. The CDR3 is made up of 16 amino acids. Using reference TRBV2 and TRBJ2-5 for the parts outside the CDR3, the full variable domain is EPEVTQTPSHQVTQMGQEVILRCVPISNHLYFYWYRQILGQKVEFLVSFYNNEISEKSEIFDDQFSVERPDGSNFTLKIRSTKLEDSAMYFCASSPRGMITQETQYFGPGTRLLVL.

The chain employs TRBV7-9 and TRBJ1-2; D is uncertain. CDR1 and CDR2 from the germline V gene are SEHNR and FQNEAQ (reference sequence). This CDR3 has 15 residues. The V end lost 1 base, the J end lost 2 bases, and 11 bases lay between the germline ends. The chain's CDR3 is CASSLGAGANYGYTF. CDR3 coding DNA: TGTGCCAGCAGCTTAGGTGCGGGAGCGAACTATGGCTACACCTTC.

This rearrangement joins TRBV6-5 to TRBJ1-1; D remains ambiguous. The V gene's germline CDR1 is MNHEY and CDR2 SVGAGI. V lost 5 bases to trimming and J lost 6 bases, with 7 bases between them. The CDR3 length is 11 residues. The CDR3 DNA reads as TGTGCCAGCAGTCACTGGCCTGAAGCTTTCTTT. Translation gives CASSHWPEAFF.

The chain combines TRBV5-1 with TRBJ1-1, with a tentative D call TRBD1 (6 bases). Trimming removed 4 bases at V and 1 base at J, with 17 bases between. This CDR3 has 16 amino acids. CDR1 SGHRS and CDR2 YFSETQ come from the germline V gene. As DNA, the CDR3 is TGCGCCAGCAGCCCAAATATCCAGACAGGGAACACTGAAGCTTTCTTT. It yields the protein CASSPNIQTGNTEAFF.

There are a few counts of this clone. A much larger clone sits a single nucleotide away, making a read error possible. The V and J genes are TRBV5-1 and TRBJ2-7; 8 positions match TRBD2. With V trimmed by 10 bases and J by 7 bases, 22 bases remained unmatched. CDR1 is SGHRS, CDR2 YFSETQ, per germline. This CDR3 has 16 amino acids. The CDR3 region is CACLRGRGGRGGEQYF. The CDR3 DNA sequence: TGCGCCTGCTTGCGCGGTCGGGGGGGCCGGGGGGGGGAGCAGTACTTC.

This clone was detected a few times. The identical CDR3 is also encoded by other nucleotide sequences in the sample. The chain employs TRBV19 and TRBJ1-1; TRBD1 matches at 12 bases. The CDR3 loop spans 13 amino acids. Germline CDR1 LNHDA, CDR2 SQIVND (reference sequence). With 6 bases clipped from V and 11 bases from J, the junction kept 7 bases outside the gene matches. Written as DNA, the CDR3 is TGTGCCAGTAGCCCGGGACAGGGGGCACGGGCTTTCTTT. Translation gives CASSPGQGARAFF.